What follows describes a single T cell receptor (beta chain). What it binds is unknown. Sequencing was performed with immunoSEQ multiplex PCR; in TCRdb, only in-frame clones are kept and a portion is missing. The sample carries some 19,000 clones, 68% recorded once. The CDR3 has 14 amino acids. Per the germline V gene, CDR1 is LGHNA and CDR2 is YSLEER. Trimming took 4 bases from V and 4 from J; bases not matched to a gene: 4. With autoimmune disease history or systemic immunosuppression, patients were excluded. This sample is drawn from a study of OX40 agonist ivuxolimab in advanced cancers. General study results and limits: Compared with CD4+, CD8+ T cells on average had more expanded clones. Compared with others, partial responders at 0.1-3.0 mg/kg displayed clonal expansion among the lowest. Within 6 weeks, CD4+ and CD8+ blood T cells expanded clonally at 0.1 to 3.0 mg/kg.

The chain couples TRBV4-3 to TRBJ2-3; 8 bases map to TRBD2. The sample in question was CD4+ or CD8+ T cells sorted from blood, obtained in a trial of the OX40 agonist ivuxolimab. This TCR came from an adult with an advanced solid tumor such as melanoma, head and neck, liver or kidney cancer. The DNA for the CDR3 is TGCGCCAGCAGCCCCGGCGGGGGGTCAGATACGCAGTATTTT. It is translated as CASSPGGGSDTQYF.